The source of this T cell receptor (beta chain) is a study of graft-versus-host responses after intestinal transplantation. Across the study: As for transplant type, recipients had multivisceral, liver-intestinal, or isolated intestinal grafts. Every recipient underwent anti-thymocyte globulin induction, then tacrolimus and steroids for roughly 3 years.

In the case of this clone: Its matching antigen is unknown.

The ends were cut back, 1 base at V and 2 bases at J, with 7 bases in the middle. The CDR3 spans 13 residues. CDR1 and CDR2 (germline): SGHDT, YYEEEE. Repertoires were generated with immunoSEQ multiplex PCR, while TCRdb's copy carries only in-frame clones and drops some. The sample has about 69,000 clones, around 90% seen once. Study-wide findings and caveats: GvH clones occurred in recipient marrow; some first appeared in ileum or blood.

The sample here was bone marrow, taken 734 days after intestinal transplantation. The receptor was isolated from a human patient who received an intestinal transplant, so some T cells may come from the graft donor. The chain combines TRBV5-6 with TRBJ2-7; D unresolved. The CDR3 is CASSLLDPYEQYF. In nucleotides, the CDR3 is TGTGCCAGCAGCTTGCTGGACCCCTACGAGCAGTACTTC. The variable domain in full, with the rest retrieved from reference TRBV5-6 and TRBJ2-7, is DAGVTQSPTHLIKTRGQQVTLRCSPKSGHDTVSWYQQALGQGPQFIFQYYEEEERQRGNFPDRFSGHQFPNYSSELNVNALLLGDSALYLCASSLLDPYEQYFGPGTRLTVT.